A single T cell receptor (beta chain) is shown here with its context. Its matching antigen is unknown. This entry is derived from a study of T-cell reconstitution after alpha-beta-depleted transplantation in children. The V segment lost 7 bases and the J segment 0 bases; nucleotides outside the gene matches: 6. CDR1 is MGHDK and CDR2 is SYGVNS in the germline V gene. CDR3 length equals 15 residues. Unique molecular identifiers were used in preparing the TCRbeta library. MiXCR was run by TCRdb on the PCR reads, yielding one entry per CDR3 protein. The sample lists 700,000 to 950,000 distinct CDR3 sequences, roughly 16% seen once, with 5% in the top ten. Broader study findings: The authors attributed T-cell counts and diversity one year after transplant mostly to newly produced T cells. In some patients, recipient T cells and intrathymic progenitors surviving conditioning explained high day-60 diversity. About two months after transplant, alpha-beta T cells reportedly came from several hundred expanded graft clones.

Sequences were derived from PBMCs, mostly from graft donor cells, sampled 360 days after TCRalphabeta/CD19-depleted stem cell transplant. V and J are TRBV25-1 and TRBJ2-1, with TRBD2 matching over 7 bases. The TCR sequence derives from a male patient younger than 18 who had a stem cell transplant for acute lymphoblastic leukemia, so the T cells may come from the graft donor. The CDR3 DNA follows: TGTGCCAGCACCCTTCGCGGGAGCTCCTACAATGAGCAGTTCTTC. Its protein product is CASTLRGSSYNEQFF.